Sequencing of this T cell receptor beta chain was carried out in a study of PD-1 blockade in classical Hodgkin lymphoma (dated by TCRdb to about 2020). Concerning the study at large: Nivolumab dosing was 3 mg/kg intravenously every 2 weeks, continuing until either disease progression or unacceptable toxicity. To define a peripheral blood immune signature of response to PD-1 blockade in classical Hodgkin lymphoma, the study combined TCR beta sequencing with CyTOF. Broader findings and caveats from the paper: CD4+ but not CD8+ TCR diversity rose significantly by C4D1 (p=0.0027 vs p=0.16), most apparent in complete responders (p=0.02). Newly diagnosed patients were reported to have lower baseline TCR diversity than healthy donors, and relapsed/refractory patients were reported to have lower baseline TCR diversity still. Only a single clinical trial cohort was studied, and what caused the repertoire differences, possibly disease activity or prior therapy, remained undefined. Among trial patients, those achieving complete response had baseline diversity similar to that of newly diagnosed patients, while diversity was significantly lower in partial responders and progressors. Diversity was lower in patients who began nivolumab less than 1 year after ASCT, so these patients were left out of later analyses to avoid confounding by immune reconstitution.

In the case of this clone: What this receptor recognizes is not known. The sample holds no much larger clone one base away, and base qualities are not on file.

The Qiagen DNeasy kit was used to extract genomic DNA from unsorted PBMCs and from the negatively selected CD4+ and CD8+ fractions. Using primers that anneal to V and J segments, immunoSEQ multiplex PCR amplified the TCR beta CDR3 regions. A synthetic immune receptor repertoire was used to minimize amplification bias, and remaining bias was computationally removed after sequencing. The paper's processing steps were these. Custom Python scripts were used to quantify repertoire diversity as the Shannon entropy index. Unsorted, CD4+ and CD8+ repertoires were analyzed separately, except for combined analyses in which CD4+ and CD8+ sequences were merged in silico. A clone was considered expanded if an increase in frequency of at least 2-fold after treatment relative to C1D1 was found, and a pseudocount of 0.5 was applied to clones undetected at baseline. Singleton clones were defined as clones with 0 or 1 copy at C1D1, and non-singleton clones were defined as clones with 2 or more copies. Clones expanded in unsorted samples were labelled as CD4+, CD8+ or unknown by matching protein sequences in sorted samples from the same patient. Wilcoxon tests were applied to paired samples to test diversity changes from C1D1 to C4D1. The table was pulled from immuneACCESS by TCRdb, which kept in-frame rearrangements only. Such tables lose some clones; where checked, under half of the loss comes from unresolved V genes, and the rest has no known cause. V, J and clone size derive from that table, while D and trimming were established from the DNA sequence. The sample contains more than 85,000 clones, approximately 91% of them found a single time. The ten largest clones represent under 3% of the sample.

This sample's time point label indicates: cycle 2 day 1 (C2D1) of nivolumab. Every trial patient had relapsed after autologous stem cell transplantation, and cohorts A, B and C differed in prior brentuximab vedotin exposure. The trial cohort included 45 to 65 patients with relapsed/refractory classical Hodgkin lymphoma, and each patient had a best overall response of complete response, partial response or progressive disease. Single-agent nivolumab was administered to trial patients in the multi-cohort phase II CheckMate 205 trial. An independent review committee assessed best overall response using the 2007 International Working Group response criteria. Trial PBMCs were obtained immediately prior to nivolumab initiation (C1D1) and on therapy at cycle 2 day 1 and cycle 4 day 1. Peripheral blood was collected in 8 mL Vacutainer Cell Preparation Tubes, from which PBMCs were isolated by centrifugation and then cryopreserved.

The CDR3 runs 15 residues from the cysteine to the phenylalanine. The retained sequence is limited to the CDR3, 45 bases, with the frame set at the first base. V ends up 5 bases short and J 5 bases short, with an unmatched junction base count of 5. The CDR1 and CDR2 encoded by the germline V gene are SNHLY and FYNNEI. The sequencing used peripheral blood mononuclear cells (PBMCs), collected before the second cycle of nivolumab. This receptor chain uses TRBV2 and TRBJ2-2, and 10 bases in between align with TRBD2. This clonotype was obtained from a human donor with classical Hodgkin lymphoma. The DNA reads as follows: TGTGCCAGCAGTTCGACTAGCGGGCCTACCGGGGAGCTGTTTTTT. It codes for CASSSTSGPTGELFF.